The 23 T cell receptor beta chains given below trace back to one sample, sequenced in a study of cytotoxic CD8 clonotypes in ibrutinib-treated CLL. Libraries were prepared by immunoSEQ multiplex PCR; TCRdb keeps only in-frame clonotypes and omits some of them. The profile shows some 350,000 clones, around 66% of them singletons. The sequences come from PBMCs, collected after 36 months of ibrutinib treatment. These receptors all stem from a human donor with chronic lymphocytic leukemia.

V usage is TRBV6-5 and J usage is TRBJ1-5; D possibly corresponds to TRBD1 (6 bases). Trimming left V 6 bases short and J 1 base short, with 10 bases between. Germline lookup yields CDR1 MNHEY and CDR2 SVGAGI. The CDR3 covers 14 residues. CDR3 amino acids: CASSEGGSNQPQHF. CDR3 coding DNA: TGTGCCAGCAGCGAGGGGGGGAGCAATCAGCCCCAGCATTTT.

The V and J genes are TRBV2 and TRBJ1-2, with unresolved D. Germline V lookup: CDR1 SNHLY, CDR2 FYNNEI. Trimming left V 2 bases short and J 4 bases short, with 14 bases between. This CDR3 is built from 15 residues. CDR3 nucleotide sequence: TGTGCCAGCAGTGAATTTGCTGGGTCTAGCTATGGCTACACCTTC. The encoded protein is CASSEFAGSSYGYTF.

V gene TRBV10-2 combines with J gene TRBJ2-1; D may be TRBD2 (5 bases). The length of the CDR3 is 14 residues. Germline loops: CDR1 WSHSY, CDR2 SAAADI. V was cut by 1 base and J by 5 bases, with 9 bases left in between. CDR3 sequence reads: CASSEFGLNNEQFF. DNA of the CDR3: TGCGCCAGCAGTGAGTTTGGACTGAACAATGAGCAGTTCTTC.

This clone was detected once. The CDR3 region is CASSSRGLSTEAFF. The CDR3 nucleotides are TGTGCCAGCAGTTCCAGGGGGCTGAGCACTGAAGCTTTCTTT. The V and J genes are TRBV27 and TRBJ1-1; 8 bases match TRBD1. The V gene end was trimmed by 4 bases and the J gene end by 4 bases; junction bases not matched to a gene: 5. This CDR3 has 14 residues. From germline, CDR1 is MNHEY and CDR2 SMNVEV (reference sequence).

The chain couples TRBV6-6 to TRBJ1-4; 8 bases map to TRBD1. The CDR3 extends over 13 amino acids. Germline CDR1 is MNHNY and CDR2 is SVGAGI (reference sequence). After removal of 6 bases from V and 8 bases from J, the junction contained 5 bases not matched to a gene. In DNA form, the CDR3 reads TGTGCCAGCAGCTACCGACAGGGGGAAAAACTGTTTTTT. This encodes CASSYRQGEKLFF.

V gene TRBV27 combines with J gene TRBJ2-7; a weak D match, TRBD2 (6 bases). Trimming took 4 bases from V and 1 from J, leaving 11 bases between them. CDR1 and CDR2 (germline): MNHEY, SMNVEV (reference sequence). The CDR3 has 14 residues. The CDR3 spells CASSSIAASYEQYF. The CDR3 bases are TGTGCCAGCAGTTCCATAGCGGCATCCTACGAGCAGTACTTC.

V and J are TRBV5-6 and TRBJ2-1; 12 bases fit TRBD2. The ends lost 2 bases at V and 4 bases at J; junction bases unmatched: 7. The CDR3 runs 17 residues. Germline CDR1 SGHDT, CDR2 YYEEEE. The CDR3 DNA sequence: TGTGCCAGCAGCTTCAGGACTAGCGGGATTATATACAATGAGCAGTTCTTC. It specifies CASSFRTSGIIYNEQFF.

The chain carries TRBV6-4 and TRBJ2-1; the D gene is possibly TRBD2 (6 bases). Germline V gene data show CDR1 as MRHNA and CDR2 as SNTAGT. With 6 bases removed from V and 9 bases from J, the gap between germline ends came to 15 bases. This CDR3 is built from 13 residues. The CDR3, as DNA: TGTGCCAGCAGGCCCACGGGGGTCGGTGAGCAGTTCTTC. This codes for CASRPTGVGEQFF.

CDR3 bases: TGTGCCATCAGTGCCGGCGGGAAAAGCACAGATACGCAGTATTTT. Its translation is CAISAGGKSTDTQYF. The J gene is TRBJ2-3, the V gene TRBV10-3; possible D gene TRBD2, 6 bases. This CDR3 is 15 amino acids long. From germline, CDR1 is ENHRY and CDR2 SYGVKD. V was shortened by 4 bases and J by 0 bases, with 11 bases between the two germline ends.

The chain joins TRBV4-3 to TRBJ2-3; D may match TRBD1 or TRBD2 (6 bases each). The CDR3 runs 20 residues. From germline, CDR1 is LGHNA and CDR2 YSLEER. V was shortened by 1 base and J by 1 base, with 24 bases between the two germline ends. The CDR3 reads CASSQGSGGPEDYGTDTQYF. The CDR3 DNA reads TGCGCCAGCAGCCAAGGTAGTGGGGGGCCAGAGGACTACGGCACAGATACGCAGTATTTT.

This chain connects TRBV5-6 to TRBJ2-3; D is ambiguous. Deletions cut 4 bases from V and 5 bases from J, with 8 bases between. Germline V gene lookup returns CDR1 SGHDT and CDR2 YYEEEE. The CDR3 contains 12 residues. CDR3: CASSQSLDTQYF. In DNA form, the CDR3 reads TGTGCCAGCAGCCAAAGCTTAGATACGCAGTATTTT.

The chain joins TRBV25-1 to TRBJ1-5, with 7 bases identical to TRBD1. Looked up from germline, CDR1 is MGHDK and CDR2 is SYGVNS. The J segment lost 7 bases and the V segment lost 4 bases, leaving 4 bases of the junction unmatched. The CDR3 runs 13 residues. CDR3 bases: TGTGCCAGCAGTGTCCAGGGGGGGCAGCCCCAGCATTTT. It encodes CASSVQGGQPQHF.

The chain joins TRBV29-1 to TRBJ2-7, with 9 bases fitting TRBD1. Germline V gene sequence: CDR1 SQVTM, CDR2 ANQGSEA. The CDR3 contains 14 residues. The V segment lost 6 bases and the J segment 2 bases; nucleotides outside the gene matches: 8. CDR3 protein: CSVRDRGATYEQYF. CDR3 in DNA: TGCAGCGTCCGCGACAGGGGGGCCACCTACGAGCAGTACTTC.

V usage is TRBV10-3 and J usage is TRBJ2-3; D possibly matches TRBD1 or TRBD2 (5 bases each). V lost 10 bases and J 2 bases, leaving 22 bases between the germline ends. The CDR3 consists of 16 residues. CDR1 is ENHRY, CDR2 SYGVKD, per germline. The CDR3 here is CATVRPGTKTTDTQYF. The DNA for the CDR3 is TGTGCCACCGTTCGTCCAGGGACCAAGACCACAGATACGCAGTATTTT.

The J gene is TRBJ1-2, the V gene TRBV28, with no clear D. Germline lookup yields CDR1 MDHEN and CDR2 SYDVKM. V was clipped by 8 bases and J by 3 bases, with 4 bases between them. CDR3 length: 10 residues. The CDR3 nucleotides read TGTGCCAGCGGCTACTATGGCTACACCTTC. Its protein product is CASGYYGYTF.

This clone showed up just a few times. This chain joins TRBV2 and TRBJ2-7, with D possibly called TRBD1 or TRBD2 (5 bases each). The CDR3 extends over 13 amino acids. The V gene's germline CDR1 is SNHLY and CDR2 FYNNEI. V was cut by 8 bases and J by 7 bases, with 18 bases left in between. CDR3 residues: CASDTGPSGEQYF. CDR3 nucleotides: TGTGCCAGCGATACGGGACCCTCGGGGGAGCAGTACTTC.

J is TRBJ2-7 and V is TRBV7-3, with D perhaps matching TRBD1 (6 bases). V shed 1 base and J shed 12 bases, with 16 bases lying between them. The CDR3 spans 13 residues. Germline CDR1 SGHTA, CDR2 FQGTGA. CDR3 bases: TGTGCCAGCAGCTTAAGACCCGGGGACACCCTGTACTTC. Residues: CASSLRPGDTLYF.

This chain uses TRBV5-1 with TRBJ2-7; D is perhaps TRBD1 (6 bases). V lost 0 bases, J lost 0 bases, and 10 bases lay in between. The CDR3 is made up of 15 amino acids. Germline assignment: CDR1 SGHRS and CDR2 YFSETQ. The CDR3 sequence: CASSLVWDNSYEQYF. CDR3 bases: TGCGCCAGCAGCTTGGTATGGGACAACTCCTACGAGCAGTACTTC.

As DNA, the CDR3 is TGCGCCAGCAGAAAAGCACCTGTGAACACCGGGGAGCTGTTTTTT. Amino acids: CASRKAPVNTGELFF. V is TRBV5-1 and J is TRBJ2-2; no reliable D call. Trimming left V 5 bases short and J 1 base short, with 12 bases between. The germline CDR1 and CDR2 sequences are SGHRS and YFSETQ. The CDR3 has 15 residues.

This CDR3 is CASIEFRGSTDTQYF. The CDR3 region has the DNA TGTGCCAGCATAGAATTCAGGGGGTCCACAGATACGCAGTATTTT. This chain uses TRBV27 with TRBJ2-3; TRBD1 matches at 7 bases. V shed 7 bases, J shed 2 bases, and the junction held 9 bases outside the gene matches. There are 15 residues in the CDR3. Germline CDR1 MNHEY, CDR2 SMNVEV (reference sequence).

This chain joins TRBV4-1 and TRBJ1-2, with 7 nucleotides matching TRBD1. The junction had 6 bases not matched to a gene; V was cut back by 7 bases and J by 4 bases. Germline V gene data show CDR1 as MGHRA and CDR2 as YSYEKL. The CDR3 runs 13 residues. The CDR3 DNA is TGCGCCAGCAAATCGACAGGGTCCTATGGCTACACCTTC. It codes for CASKSTGSYGYTF.

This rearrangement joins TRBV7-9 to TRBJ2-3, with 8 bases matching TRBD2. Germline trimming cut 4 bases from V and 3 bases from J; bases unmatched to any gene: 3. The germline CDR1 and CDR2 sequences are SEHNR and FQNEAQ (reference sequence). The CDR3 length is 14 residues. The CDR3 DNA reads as TGTGCCAGCAGCTACGGGACTAGGACAGATACGCAGTATTTT. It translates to CASSYGTRTDTQYF.

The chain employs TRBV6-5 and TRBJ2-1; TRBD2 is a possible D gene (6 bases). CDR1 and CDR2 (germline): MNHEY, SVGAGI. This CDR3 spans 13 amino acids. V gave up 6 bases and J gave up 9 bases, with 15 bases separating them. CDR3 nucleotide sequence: TGTGCCAGCAGCATGGCGTGGGGAGGTGAGCAGTTCTTC. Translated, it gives CASSMAWGGEQFF.